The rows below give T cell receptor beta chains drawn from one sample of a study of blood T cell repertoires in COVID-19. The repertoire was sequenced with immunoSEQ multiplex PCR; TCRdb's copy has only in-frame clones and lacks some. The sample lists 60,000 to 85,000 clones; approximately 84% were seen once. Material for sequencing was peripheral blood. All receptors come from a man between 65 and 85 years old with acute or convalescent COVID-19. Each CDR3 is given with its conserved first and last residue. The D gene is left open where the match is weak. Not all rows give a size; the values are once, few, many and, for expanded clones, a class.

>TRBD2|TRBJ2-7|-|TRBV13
CASSRTGTRAREQYF
TGTGCCAGCAGCCGTACCGGGACTAGAGCTCGCGAGCAGTACTTC
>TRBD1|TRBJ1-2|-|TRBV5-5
CASSPTGTGVGYTF
TGTGCCAGCAGCCCCACCGGGACAGGGGTCGGCTACACCTTC
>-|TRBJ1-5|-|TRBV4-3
CASSQNLQGSQPQHF
TGCGCCAGCAGCCAGAATCTACAGGGTTCGCAGCCCCAGCATTTT
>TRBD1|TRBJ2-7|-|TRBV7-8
CASSPHATGTPYEQYF
TGTGCCAGCAGCCCACACGCGACAGGGACCCCCTACGAGCAGTACTTC
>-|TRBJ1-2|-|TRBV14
CASSQEGRVGSNYGYTF
TGTGCCAGCAGCCAAGAAGGCAGGGTTGGAAGTAACTATGGCTACACCTTC
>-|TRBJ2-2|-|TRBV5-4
CASTPRRGNTGELFF
TGTGCCAGCACCCCCAGGAGGGGGAACACCGGGGAGCTGTTTTTT
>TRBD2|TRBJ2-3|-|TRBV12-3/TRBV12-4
CASRGLAGVAYF
TGTGCCAGCAGGGGACTAGCGGGAGTTGCGTATTTT
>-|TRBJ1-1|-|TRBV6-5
CASRPPGGWPEAFF
TGTGCCAGCAGACCACCGGGGGGGTGGCCTGAAGCTTTCTTT
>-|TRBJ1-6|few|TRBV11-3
CASSRGINSPLHF
TGTGCCAGCAGCAGGGGCATTAATTCACCCCTCCACTTT
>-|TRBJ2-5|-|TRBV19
CASQPGGPAGETQYF
TGTGCCAGCCAACCAGGAGGGCCTGCGGGAGAGACCCAGTACTTC
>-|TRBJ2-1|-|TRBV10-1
CASAEQPYNEQFF
TGCGCCAGTGCGGAGCAACCCTACAATGAGCAGTTCTTC
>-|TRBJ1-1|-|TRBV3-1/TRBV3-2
CASSQVKNTEAFF
TGTGCCAGCAGCCAAGTAAAGAACACTGAAGCTTTCTTT
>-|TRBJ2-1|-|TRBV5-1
CASRREIVSYNEQFF
TGCGCCAGCAGGCGCGAAATTGTCTCCTACAATGAGCAGTTCTTC
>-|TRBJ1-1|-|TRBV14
CASSQDPRTEAFF
TGTGCCAGCAGCCAAGATCCCCGTACTGAAGCTTTCTTT
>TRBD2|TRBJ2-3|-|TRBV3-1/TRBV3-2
CASSQRGGGPPANTQYF
TGTGCCAGCAGCCAACGCGGGGGAGGGCCACCAGCAAATACGCAGTATTTT
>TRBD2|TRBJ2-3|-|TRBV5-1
CASRTSGADTQYF
TGCGCCAGCAGGACTAGCGGGGCAGATACGCAGTATTTT
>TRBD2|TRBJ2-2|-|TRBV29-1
CSAGTSRGTGELFF
TGCAGCGCCGGGACTAGCCGGGGCACCGGGGAGCTGTTTTTT
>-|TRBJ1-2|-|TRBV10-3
CAIRPGANYGYTF
TGTGCCATCAGACCCGGTGCGAACTATGGCTACACCTTC
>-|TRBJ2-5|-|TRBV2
CASSVLTERGGYDF
TGTGCCAGCAGTGTTCTGACGGAAAGGGGGGGCTACGACTTC
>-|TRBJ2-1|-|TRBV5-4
CASSSQTGLRSKNEQFF
TGTGCCAGCAGCTCGCAGACAGGCCTACGTTCCAAGAATGAGCAGTTCTTC
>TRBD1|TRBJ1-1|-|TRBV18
CASSQGTANTEAFF
TGTGCCAGCTCACAAGGGACAGCGAACACTGAAGCTTTCTTT
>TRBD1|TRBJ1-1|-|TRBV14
CASSRRTGGSNTEAFF
TGTGCCAGCAGCCGCCGGACAGGGGGCAGTAACACTGAAGCTTTCTTT
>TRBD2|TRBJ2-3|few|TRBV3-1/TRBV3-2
CASSQDVPGGLTDTQYF
TGTGCCAGCAGCCAAGATGTACCGGGAGGCCTCACAGATACGCAGTATTTT
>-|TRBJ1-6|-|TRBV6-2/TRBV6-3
CASTPMGAGNSPLHF
TGTGCCAGCACCCCAATGGGGGCTGGTAATTCACCCCTCCACTTT
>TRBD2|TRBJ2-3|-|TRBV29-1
CSVEDHRSGSSHTQYF
TGCAGCGTTGAAGATCATAGGAGCGGGAGTTCCCATACGCAGTATTTT
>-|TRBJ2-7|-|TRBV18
CASSPREGPNEQYF
TGTGCCAGCTCACCTCGTGAGGGCCCAAACGAGCAGTACTTC
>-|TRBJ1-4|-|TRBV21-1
CASSKARGGEGLEKLFF
TGTGCCAGCAGCAAAGCGCGAGGAGGCGAGGGTCTGGAAAAACTGTTTTTT
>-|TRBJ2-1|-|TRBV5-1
CASKEGSYNEQFF
TGCGCCAGCAAGGAGGGGTCTTACAATGAGCAGTTCTTC
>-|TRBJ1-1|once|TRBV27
CASSLQVWTEAFF
TGTGCCAGCAGTTTACAGGTGTGGACTGAAGCTTTCTTT
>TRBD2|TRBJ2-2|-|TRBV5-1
CASSLGLAGGQVTGELFF
TGCGCCAGCAGCCTGGGGCTAGCGGGGGGGCAAGTCACCGGGGAGCTGTTTTTT
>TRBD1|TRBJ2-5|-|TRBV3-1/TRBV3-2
CASSPRGTVGPTRETQYF
TGTGCCAGCAGCCCGAGGGGGACAGTGGGTCCAACCAGGGAGACCCAGTACTTC
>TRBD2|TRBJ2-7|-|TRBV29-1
CSVEGAGTSGSYEQYF
TGCAGCGTTGAAGGTGCCGGGACTAGCGGCTCCTACGAGCAGTACTTC
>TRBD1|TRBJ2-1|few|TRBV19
CASTPGTGVRGAYNEQFF
TGTGCCAGTACCCCCGGGACAGGGGTGCGTGGGGCTTACAATGAGCAGTTCTTC
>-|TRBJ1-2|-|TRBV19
CASSIGANYGYTF
TGTGCCAGTTCCATTGGAGCTAACTATGGCTACACCTTC
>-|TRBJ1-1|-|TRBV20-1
CSATRGSKAFF
TGCAGTGCCACAAGGGGGAGCAAAGCTTTCTTT
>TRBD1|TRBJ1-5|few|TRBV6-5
CASRRQGTGNQPQHF
TGTGCCAGCAGACGACAGGGGACGGGGAATCAGCCCCAGCATTTT
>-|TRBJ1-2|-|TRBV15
CATSRGTDSYGYTF
TGTGCCACCAGCAGAGGGACAGATTCCTATGGCTACACCTTC
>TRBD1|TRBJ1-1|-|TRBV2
CASREDRGPNTEAFF
TGTGCCAGCAGAGAGGACAGGGGCCCGAACACTGAAGCTTTCTTT
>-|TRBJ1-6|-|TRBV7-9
CASSPTGYNSPLHF
TGTGCCAGCAGCCCGACAGGATATAATTCACCCCTCCACTTT
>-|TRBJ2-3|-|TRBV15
CATSRDTRDTITQYF
TGTGCCACCAGCAGAGATACACGGGACACTATTACGCAGTATTTT
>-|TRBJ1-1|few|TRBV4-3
CASSPAGEGSEAFF
TGCGCCAGCAGCCCGGCAGGGGAGGGTAGTGAAGCTTTCTTT
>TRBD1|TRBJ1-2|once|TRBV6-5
CASSYSGQQANYGYTF
TGTGCCAGCAGTTACTCGGGACAGCAAGCTAACTATGGCTACACCTTC
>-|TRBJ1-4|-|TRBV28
CASGTLGTNEKLFF
TGTGCCAGCGGGACTTTGGGAACTAATGAAAAACTGTTTTTT
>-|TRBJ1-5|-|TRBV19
CASIQRRGAGGNQPQHF
TGTGCCAGCATCCAAAGGCGGGGGGCAGGAGGCAATCAGCCCCAGCATTTT
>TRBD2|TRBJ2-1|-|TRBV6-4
CASSDRVGGGNEQFF
TGTGCCAGCAGTGACAGAGTGGGGGGAGGGAATGAGCAGTTCTTC
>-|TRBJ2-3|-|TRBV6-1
CASSEVVWDTQYF
TGTGCCAGCAGTGAGGTAGTATGGGATACGCAGTATTTT